Following are 8 T cell receptor beta chains from one sample sequenced in a study of vaccination effects on CD4 cells after COVID-19 (dated by TCRdb to 2021 to 2024). Antigens of these TCRs are unknown. In the ViraFEST assay, PBMC were stimulated with viral peptide pools, and antigen-specific CD4+ T cell clonotypes were then identified by expansion using TCR sequencing. After 10 days of culture, CD4+ T cells were isolated with the EasySep CD4+ T cell isolation kit. None of the healthy vaccine recipients had a prior SARS-CoV-2 infection, which was confirmed by nucleocapsid antibody tests that came back negative both before and after vaccination. The receptor library was made with the immunoSEQ multiplex PCR assay. In TCRdb, the immuneACCESS table is reduced to in-frame sequences with V and J assigned. These tables do not hold every clone; where another copy was compared, an unresolved V gene accounts for under half, and the others remain unexplained. The sample table shows under 80,000 clones, and over 70% are seen once. Under 12% of the sample goes to the ten largest clones.

The input for sequencing was CD4+ T cells from PBMCs cultured with SARS-CoV-2 spike peptides, taken before COVID-19 vaccination. Reading the label with the study, this specimen's cell subset or site is: SARS-CoV-2 spike overlapping peptide pool stimulation. The receptors derive from a human donor who received a COVID-19 vaccine.

The CDR3 spells CASSRITGIAEAFF. As DNA, the CDR3 is TGTGCCAGCAGCCGGATTACAGGGATCGCTGAAGCTTTCTTT. V gene TRBV6-5 combines with J gene TRBJ1-1; D might be TRBD1 (6 bases). Per germline, CDR1 MNHEY and CDR2 SVGAGI. V was pared by 6 bases and J by 6 bases, with 17 bases between. The CDR3 runs 14 residues.

The chain uses TRBV7-2 and TRBJ2-4, with D perhaps being TRBD1 or TRBD2 (5 bases each). Germline CDR1 and CDR2: SGHTA and FQGNSA. There are 13 residues in the CDR3. The ends were cut back, 4 bases at V and 5 bases at J, with 9 bases in the middle. CDR3 loop: CASSSGPQNIQYF. In DNA form, the CDR3 reads TGTGCCAGCAGCTCGGGACCTCAAAACATTCAGTACTTC. Variable domain in full (rest from reference TRBV7-2 and TRBJ2-4): GAGVSQSPSNKVTEKGKDVELRCDPISGHTALYWYRQSLGQGLEFLIYFQGNSAPDKSGLPSDRFSAERTGGSVSTLTIQRTQQEDSAVYLCASSSGPQNIQYFGAGTRLSVL.

The chain has TRBV6-5 and TRBJ1-2; D uncertain. This CDR3 comprises 13 residues. V was shortened by 7 bases and J by 6 bases, with 15 bases between the two germline ends. Germline V gives CDR1 MNHEY, CDR2 SVGAGI. CDR3 protein: CASTPRSLDGYTF. In DNA form, the CDR3 reads TGTGCCAGCACCCCACGAAGTTTGGATGGCTACACCTTC.

The chain employs TRBV7-6 and TRBJ1-5; TRBD1 might be the D (5 bases). Germline loops: CDR1 SGHVS, CDR2 FNYEAQ. Trimming pared 2 bases from V and 2 bases from J, leaving 22 bases between. The CDR3 totals 19 residues. The CDR3 coding sequence is TGTGCCAGCAGCTTACGGGGCTCCACCCTACCGGGCGGCAATCAGCCCCAGCATTTT. Translating gives CASSLRGSTLPGGNQPQHF. Drawing the rest from reference TRBV7-6 and TRBJ1-5, the complete variable domain is GAGVSQSPRYKVTKRGQDVALRCDPISGHVSLYWYRQALGQGPEFLTYFNYEAQQDKSGLPNDRFSAERPEGSISTLTIQRTEQRDSAMYRCASSLRGSTLPGGNQPQHFGDGTRLSIL.

This clone was detected only once. The rearrangement uses TRBV18 and TRBJ2-6; D remains ambiguous. CDR1 is KGHSH and CDR2 is LQKENI in the germline V gene. The CDR3 runs to 13 residues. Trimming cost V 4 bases and J 1 base, with 2 bases left between them. CDR3 nucleotides: TGTGCCAGCTCACTTTCTGGGGCCAACGTCCTGACTTTC. Translated, it gives CASSLSGANVLTF.

This rearrangement joins TRBV2 to TRBJ2-2; 10 bases agree with TRBD1. CDR1 is SNHLY, CDR2 FYNNEI, per germline. The CDR3 has 14 amino acids. The ends lost 6 bases at V and 7 bases at J; junction bases unmatched: 5. The DNA for the CDR3 is TGTGCCAGCAGCCGACAGGGGGCAAGCGGGGAGCTGTTTTTT. This translates into CASSRQGASGELFF. The full variable domain, in which reference TRBV2 and TRBJ2-2 provide the parts outside the CDR3, is EPEVTQTPSHQVTQMGQEVILRCVPISNHLYFYWYRQILGQKVEFLVSFYNNEISEKSEIFDDQFSVERPDGSNFTLKIRSTKLEDSAMYFCASSRQGASGELFFGEGSRLTVL.

This chain's CDR3 is CASSPGITGELFF. Written as DNA, the CDR3 is TGTGCCAGCTCACCAGGGATCACCGGGGAGCTGTTTTTT. The chain recombines TRBV18 with TRBJ2-2, with unresolved D. In germline, CDR1 is KGHSH, CDR2 LQKENI. The CDR3 consists of 13 residues. Trimming stripped 2 bases from V and 4 bases from J, with 5 bases between.

The chain links TRBV4-1 to TRBJ2-5, with 7 bases identical to TRBD1. Germline-derived CDR1 and CDR2 are MGHRA and YSYEKL. Trimming removed 4 bases from V and 4 bases from J; junction bases left unmatched: 6. This CDR3 has 14 amino acids. CDR3 bases: TGCGCCAGCAGCCCGACAGGGCGCGGAGAGACCCAGTACTTC. It translates to CASSPTGRGETQYF.